The clone carrying this TCR beta chain occurred a few times. The antigen remains unidentified. The study reverse transcribed the entire isolated RNA, so it sequenced expressed TCRB transcripts. The protocol was immunoSEQ multiplex PCR, while the TCRdb copy is restricted to in-frame clones and leaves out a portion. The sample shows roughly 400,000 clones, less than 15% of them seen only once. This entry comes from a study of beta chain features in type 1 diabetes. General study points: In type 1 diabetes patients, VDJ junctions had fewer insertions; deletions at these junctions were more frequent.

Purities in excess of 98% were seen in all sorted populations. Germline-derived CDR1 and CDR2 are DFQATT and SNEGSKA (reference sequence). V gave up 6 bases and J gave up 11 bases, with 11 bases separating them. CDR3 length: 10 residues. The chain combines TRBV20-1 with TRBJ1-5; D is ambiguous. This receptor was identified in a woman aged 18-29 years in good health. Material: naive CD4+ T cells from blood. In DNA, the CDR3 is TGCAGTGCCGGGCCGGGGTCCCAGCATTTT. Protein: CSAGPGSQHF.